The clone carrying this TCR beta chain was counted many times. Its specificity is not known. TCRdb ran MiXCR on the multiplex PCR reads and lists one entry per CDR3 protein. This sample has under 350,000 distinct CDR3 sequences, with 30% found just once. This sample was taken from a study of breast tumors, draining lymph nodes, adjacent tissues. Study conclusions and caveats: Tumors had less TCR diversity than lymph nodes, more than nontumor tissue.

The lymph nodes were axillary draining lymph nodes from breast cancer patients. The CDR3 has 19 amino acids. V lost 1 base to trimming and J lost 4 bases, with 26 bases between them. Germline values: CDR1 DFQATT, CDR2 SNEGSKA (reference sequence). Sequenced: axillary lymph node tissue. The TCR comes from a female donor with breast cancer. Some clones in this sample may be carry-over from other donors' samples. The chain carries TRBV20-1 and TRBJ2-1, with D tentatively TRBD1 or TRBD2 (5 bases each). Here the CDR3 reads CSARGFPKRGDDGYNEQFF. The DNA of the CDR3 is TGCAGTGCTAGAGGGTTCCCAAAGCGAGGGGACGACGGATACAATGAGCAGTTCTTC.